This T cell receptor (beta chain) came from a study of blood T cells in healthy people across ages (dated by TCRdb to the mid-2010s). About the investigation overall: In model experiments, template switching captured about one uniquely barcoded TCR beta cDNA molecule for every two T cells. For two donors (one aged 18 to 30 and one aged 80 or older), the study analyzed two additional independent replicas of 1 million unique cDNA reads from the same blood draw. To avoid experimental bias, donors of different ages were distributed randomly across sequencing lanes. Donors were grouped into four age groups: young (average roughly 17 years), middle-aged (roughly 40), aged (approximately 67) and long-lived (less than 85). The study measured age-related changes in TCR beta repertoire diversity using deep sequencing normalized with unique cDNA molecular identifiers. Findings and caveats that apply to the study as a whole: The percentage of naive T cells measured by flow cytometry correlated strongly with observed TCR beta diversity. Because donor CMV infection status was unknown, age-related changes in expanded clonotypes were potentially confounded. Since profiling was done on bulk unsorted PBMCs, naive and antigen-experienced compartments could not be conclusively compared. Compared with the aged group, the long-lived group had more naive CD4+ T cells, fewer expanded clones and increased TCR diversity, suggesting age selection. Estimates of total diversity based on one million sequenced T cells were regarded as lower bounds and as underestimates. As age increased, observed TCR beta diversity per million T cells dropped in a roughly linear way, and a significant reduction was already evident by age 40.

The library was generated by 5' RACE. Data came from an Illumina HiSeq 2500. A second roughly 6 to 12 cycle PCR used a sample-barcoded 5' primer and a J-beta primer mix. A unique molecular identifier was introduced onto each TCR beta cDNA molecule by a template-switch 5' adaptor carrying 12 random nucleotides. Each sample yielded at least 2.5 million CDR3-containing paired-end reads. First-strand cDNA synthesis was performed from all RNA using the Mint cDNA synthesis kit, with priming by a TRBC-specific oligonucleotide. All cDNA was treated with uracil-DNA glycosylase and then went through a first 18-cycle PCR with the universal primers M1SS and BC2_uni_R. Per the authors' processing: For normalization, 1 million high-quality reads, each with a distinct molecular identifier, were randomly selected from each sample. Reads with shared molecular identifiers were discarded instead of being binned into consensus sequences. MiTCR, with a Q25 quality threshold and the strictest error-elimination algorithm, was used for CDR3 identification, clonotype clustering and error correction. A nonparametric unseen species model with Euler transformation was used to estimate lower-bound total TCR beta diversity. TCRdb passed the public sequencing reads through fastp at Q25 and MiXCR, retaining productive beta sequences. Rows matching on CDR3 protein sequence are summarized as one entry with the most common DNA and genes. These V and J calls derive from TCRdb rather than the authors' analysis. This sample has fewer than 900,000 distinct CDR3 sequences in its table, and approximately 35% of those were observed once. The ten largest make up 10% to 15% of the sample.

Notes on this clonotype: It has no known antigen specificity. Base qualities are missing; no much larger clone stands one base away.

Donors were 30 to 45 systemically healthy Caucasian individuals from Russia aged roughly 6 to 90 years. Each donor gave ten milliliters of peripheral blood, collected into EDTA-treated Vacutainer tubes. PBMCs were isolated by Ficoll-Paque density-gradient centrifugation, with at least 7 million obtained per sample. Total RNA was extracted from PBMCs with Trizol reagent, with at least 5 micrograms obtained per sample. Naive CD45RAhigh/CD27high T cell percentages were measured by flow cytometry on a PBMC aliquot from every donor. This sequence originates from a young man in good health. The sample comprised blood.

The sequenced DNA is TGTGCCAGCTCACCACTTGGCCAGGCAGGATCCGATACGCAGTATTTT. Its protein reads: CASSPLGQAGSDTQYF. The rearranged chain carries TRBV18 and TRBJ2-3; the D segment cannot be called with confidence. From the germline V gene, CDR1 is KGHSH and CDR2 is LQKENI. Trimming takes 1 base from V and 6 bases from J, and the germline ends sit 17 bases apart. From cysteine to phenylalanine, the CDR3 is 16 amino acids long. Only the CDR3 DNA is retained, 48 bases long and in frame from the first base.